A few counts support the clone carrying this T cell receptor (beta chain). Its antigen is still unknown. The data are from a study of early T cells in non-severe SARS-CoV-2 infection. Study-level information: From unsorted whole blood, bulk RNA was sequenced, and the chains remained unpaired. Study-wide results and limits: The study's VDJdb matching favored anti-spike CD8 responses and missed private and CD4 specificities.

Attachment of unique molecular identifiers was made to individual cDNA molecules. TCRdb reprocessed the 5' RACE reads via MiXCR and lists one record per CDR3 protein. In the table there are approximately 73,000 distinct CDR3 sequences, roughly 10% of which are singletons. CDR1 and CDR2 (germline): ENHRY, SYGVKD. The CDR3 totals 13 residues. Trimming left V 8 bases short and J 5 bases short, with 15 bases between. Sequencing was carried out using whole blood. The chain links TRBV10-3 to TRBJ2-5; D is undetermined. This clonotype was obtained from an adult who was a healthcare worker with PCR-confirmed SARS-CoV-2 infection or an uninfected control (not recorded which). CDR3 sequence (DNA): TGTGCCATCGGTTCGTCCCCCGGGGAGACCCAGTACTTC. Amino acids: CAIGSSPGETQYF.